Listed here are 28 T cell receptor beta chains from one sample, sequenced in a study of vaccination effects on CD4 cells after COVID-19. TCRdb keeps only in-frame clones here, not all; method: immunoSEQ multiplex PCR. Among approximately 44,000 clones listed, roughly 76% were seen once. Before any sequencing was done, the ViraFEST assay used viral peptide pools to expand antigen-specific CD4+ T cells. Subsequent to 10 days of culture, CD4+ T cells were isolated. Nucleocapsid antibodies were negative in the vaccine recipients, who had never had SARS-CoV-2 infection. For these receptors, no antigen is known. Specimen: CD4+ T cells from PBMCs cultured with HCoV-OC43 spike peptides, collected before COVID-19 vaccination. Subset specified: HCoV-OC43 spike overlapping peptide pool stimulation. The source of these receptors is a human donor who received a COVID-19 vaccine.

The chain couples TRBV6-6 to TRBJ1-5; 7 bases line up with TRBD1. This CDR3 is built from 16 residues. Germline CDR1 and CDR2: MNHNY and SVGAGI (reference sequence). The trim removed 6 bases at V and 2 bases at J, leaving 10 bases unmatched. The CDR3 region is CASSRPTGKGNQPQHF. The CDR3 nucleotides are TGTGCCAGCAGCAGACCGACAGGGAAGGGCAATCAGCCCCAGCATTTT.

The V call is TRBV24-1, the J call TRBJ1-3, with TRBD1 matching 9 bases. The CDR3 totals 15 residues. With V trimmed by 7 bases and J by 2 bases, 5 bases remained unmatched. CDR1 KGHDR and CDR2 SFDVKD come from the germline V gene. The CDR3, as DNA: TGTGCCACCAGGCGGACAGGGGCAGCTGGAAACACCATATATTTT. It translates to CATRRTGAAGNTIYF.

V and J are TRBV7-2 and TRBJ2-1, with 11 bases aligning to TRBD2. Germline V CDR1 and CDR2: SGHTA, FQGNSA. With V trimmed by 2 bases and J by 2 bases, 5 bases remained unmatched. CDR3 length equals 17 residues. The CDR3 is CASSLLAGGRTYNEQFF. The CDR3 DNA reads TGTGCCAGCAGCTTACTAGCGGGGGGCAGGACCTACAATGAGCAGTTCTTC.

This chain joins TRBV7-8 and TRBJ1-1, with unresolved D. CDR1 is SGHVS and CDR2 is FQNEAQ in the germline V gene. This CDR3 is built from 14 residues. The V end was cut by 3 bases, the J end by 5 bases, with 13 bases between. CDR3 sequence: CASSLLRGVTEAFF. CDR3 nucleotides: TGTGCCAGCAGCTTGCTTCGAGGAGTGACTGAAGCTTTCTTT.

This clone was detected a few times. The CDR3 nucleotides read TGCAGTGCTGTCAGGGGGCCGTTCTTC. Translating it yields CSAVRGPFF. The rearrangement uses TRBV20-1 and TRBJ2-1; 8 bases are shared with TRBD1. Germline-derived CDR1 and CDR2 are DFQATT and SNEGSKA (reference sequence). After removal of 5 bases from V and 15 bases from J, the junction contained 3 bases not matched to a gene. The CDR3 spans 9 residues.

The chain has TRBV28 and TRBJ2-4, with a tentative D call TRBD2 (6 bases). The CDR3 has 12 residues. CDR1 MDHEN and CDR2 SYDVKM come from the germline V gene. Trimming pared 6 bases from V and 7 bases from J, leaving 10 bases between. DNA of the CDR3: TGTGCCAGCAGGGGGGGACCGAACATTCAGTACTTC. It yields the protein CASRGGPNIQYF.

The chain uses TRBV6-5 and TRBJ2-3; a possible D gene is TRBD1 (5 bases). Trimming stripped 8 bases from V and 2 bases from J, with 11 bases between. The germline V gene has CDR1 MNHEY and CDR2 SVGAGI. The CDR3 length is 13 residues. The CDR3 reads CASLDSNTDTQYF. In DNA, the CDR3 is TGTGCCAGCCTTGACAGTAACACAGATACGCAGTATTTT.

The chain links TRBV10-3 to TRBJ1-2; the D is unclear. The germline V gene has CDR1 ENHRY and CDR2 SYGVKD. The CDR3 consists of 14 residues. Trimming took off 0 bases at V and 2 bases at J, with 7 bases between the two ends. CDR3 nucleotides: TGTGCCATCAGTGAGTCCGGGGTAAACTATGGCTACACCTTC. It translates to CAISESGVNYGYTF.

V gene TRBV6-2 or TRBV6-3 combines with J gene TRBJ2-3; 7 nucleotides line up with TRBD2. The V segment lost 2 bases and the J segment 3 bases; nucleotides outside the gene matches: 20. This CDR3 is built from 20 residues. Per the germline V gene, CDR1 is MNHEY and CDR2 is SVGEGT. The CDR3 coding sequence is TGTGCCAGCAGTTACAGGAGTAAGATTCGGTCTAGCGGCTCTACAGATACGCAGTATTTT. This translates into CASSYRSKIRSSGSTDTQYF.

This chain connects TRBV5-1 to TRBJ1-1, with TRBD1 identical over 7 bases. Germline CDR1 reads SGHRS; CDR2 reads YFSETQ. V was clipped by 5 bases and J by 4 bases; unmatched bases: 5. The CDR3 sequence is 13 residues long. CDR3 sequence: CASSPGTVTEAFF. CDR3 coding DNA: TGCGCCAGCAGTCCCGGGACAGTCACTGAAGCTTTCTTT.

The J gene is TRBJ1-6, the V gene TRBV10-1, with D unresolved. Trimming pared 5 bases from V and 2 bases from J, leaving 13 bases between. The CDR3 contains 16 residues. The germline CDR1 and CDR2 sequences are WNHNN and SYGVQD (reference sequence). CDR3 sequence reads: CASSREGGTYNSPLHF. CDR3 DNA sequence: TGCGCCAGCAGTCGGGAGGGTGGGACCTATAATTCACCCCTCCACTTT.

The chain couples TRBV28 to TRBJ1-5, with D perhaps TRBD1 (6 bases). Trimming left V 10 bases short and J 15 bases short, with 19 bases between. The germline gives CDR1 MDHEN, CDR2 SYDVKM. CDR3 length equals 11 residues. The DNA for the CDR3 is TGTGCCACCGTTACAGGGTCAATCAGGCATTTT. This sequence encodes CATVTGSIRHF.

This sequence joins TRBV6-5 and TRBJ1-5; D may be TRBD1 (5 bases). This CDR3 spans 13 amino acids. Germline assignment: CDR1 MNHEY and CDR2 SVGAGI. V gave up 8 bases and J gave up 1 base, with 9 bases separating them. CDR3 region: CASRPGSNQPQHF. The CDR3 nucleotides read TGTGCCAGCCGTCCAGGGAGCAATCAGCCCCAGCATTTT.

The sample holds a few counts of this clone. The V gene is TRBV7-2, the J gene TRBJ1-2, with D unresolved. Germline CDR1 is SGHTA and CDR2 is FQGNSA. Trimming took off 1 base at V and 6 bases at J, with 6 bases between the two ends. The CDR3 loop spans 12 amino acids. CDR3 in DNA: TGTGCCAGCAGCTTAGGCGAGGATGGCTACACCTTC. Protein: CASSLGEDGYTF.

CDR3 region: CASSPYPQGHGSTEAFF. For the CDR3, the DNA is TGTGCCAGCAGTCCCTATCCGCAGGGGCATGGGTCCACTGAAGCTTTCTTT. The chain has TRBV6-2 or TRBV6-3 and TRBJ1-1, with D possibly matching TRBD1 (6 bases). Germline V gene data show CDR1 as MNHEY and CDR2 as SVGEGT. This CDR3 region has 17 residues. V was trimmed by 5 bases and J by 4 bases, leaving 23 bases between them.

A few counts support this clone. V and J are TRBV10-1 and TRBJ2-7, with 7 nucleotides matching TRBD1. Germline CDR1 WNHNN, CDR2 SYGVQD (reference sequence). The CDR3 consists of 17 residues. Germline trimming cut 5 bases from V and 4 bases from J; bases unmatched to any gene: 17. CDR3: CASSHGEYYRGLYEQYF. Written as DNA, the CDR3 is TGCGCCAGCAGTCACGGGGAATATTATAGGGGGCTGTACGAGCAGTACTTC.

This clone occurred a few times. V usage is TRBV2 and J usage is TRBJ2-2; D may be TRBD2 (5 bases). The germline V gene has CDR1 SNHLY and CDR2 FYNNEI. V lost 7 bases, J lost 1 base, and 13 bases lay in between. CDR3 length equals 15 residues. This chain's CDR3 is CASKGTAENTGELFF. As DNA, the CDR3 is TGTGCCAGCAAAGGAACAGCGGAGAACACCGGGGAGCTGTTTTTT.

This clone was recorded only once. The chain employs TRBV3-1 (or the pseudogene TRBV3-2) and TRBJ1-5; TRBD1 agrees at 10 bases. There are 16 residues in the CDR3. V trimming: 1 base; J trimming: 2 bases; junction bases outside the gene matches: 2. Per germline, CDR1 LGHDT and CDR2 YNNKEL (reference sequence). The CDR3 is CASSQAGTGGNQPQHF. DNA of the CDR3: TGTGCCAGCAGCCAAGCCGGGACAGGGGGCAATCAGCCCCAGCATTTT.

J is TRBJ2-5 and V is TRBV29-1; 7 nucleotides line up with TRBD2. V shed 6 bases, J shed 3 bases, and the junction held 4 bases outside the gene matches. CDR3 length equals 12 residues. Looked up from germline, CDR1 is SQVTM and CDR2 is ANQGSEA. The DNA for the CDR3 is TGCAGCGTCACCAGCGGGAAAGAGACCCAGTACTTC. Translating it yields CSVTSGKETQYF.

The chain joins TRBV7-2 to TRBJ2-2; D not resolved. Trimming took 7 bases from V and 4 from J, leaving 19 bases between them. The length of the CDR3 is 16 residues. Germline CDR1 and CDR2: SGHTA and FQGNSA. The CDR3 reads CASNLNALVGTGELFF. DNA of the CDR3: TGTGCCAGCAATCTCAATGCCCTGGTGGGCACCGGGGAGCTGTTTTTT.

The rearrangement links TRBV2 to TRBJ1-3; no clear D. Per germline, CDR1 SNHLY and CDR2 FYNNEI. Trimming shortened V by 6 bases and J by 4 bases, and 7 bases separated the two germline ends. This CDR3 is built from 12 residues. The CDR3 nucleotides read TGTGCCAGCAGCGAAAGAGGAAACACCATATATTTT. Translated, it gives CASSERGNTIYF.

V gene TRBV4-2 combines with J gene TRBJ2-7; 11 bases align to TRBD2. The J segment lost 2 bases and the V segment lost 1 base, leaving 4 bases of the junction unmatched. The germline CDR1 and CDR2 sequences are LGHNA and YNFKEQ. The CDR3 is made up of 16 amino acids. CDR3 sequence: CASSQVGTSGAYEQYF. The CDR3 DNA is TGTGCCAGCAGCCAAGTTGGGACTAGCGGTGCCTACGAGCAGTACTTC.

This clone turned up a few times. V is TRBV4-2 and J is TRBJ1-6; D is unresolved. Germline assignment: CDR1 LGHNA and CDR2 YNFKEQ. The CDR3 totals 13 residues. V was shortened by 4 bases and J by 8 bases, with 9 bases between the two germline ends. The CDR3 spells CASSPETDSPLHF. DNA for the CDR3: TGTGCCAGCAGCCCCGAAACGGATTCACCCCTCCACTTT.

The V and J genes are TRBV6-5 and TRBJ1-1, with D possibly being TRBD1 (6 bases). Looked up from germline, CDR1 is MNHEY and CDR2 is SVGAGI. CDR3 length: 15 residues. V was shortened by 2 bases and J by 6 bases, with 16 bases between the two germline ends. CDR3 region: CASSYGGPGVAEAFF. The DNA for the CDR3 is TGTGCCAGCAGTTACGGGGGGCCGGGCGTGGCTGAAGCTTTCTTT.

The chain couples TRBV7-9 to TRBJ2-7; TRBD1 aligns across 9 bases. The V gene end was trimmed by 8 bases and the J gene end by 1 base; junction bases not matched to a gene: 6. Germline-derived CDR1 and CDR2 are SEHNR and FQNEAQ (reference sequence). There are 14 residues in the CDR3. In nucleotides, the CDR3 is TGTGCCAGCGTCCCGGGACAGGGTTCCTACGAGCAGTACTTC. Translating it yields CASVPGQGSYEQYF.

V and J are TRBV27 and TRBJ2-2; no reliable D call. Germline V gene sequence: CDR1 MNHEY, CDR2 SMNVEV (reference sequence). V was shortened by 8 bases and J by 3 bases, with 7 bases between the two germline ends. This CDR3 spans 12 amino acids. CDR3 bases: TGTGCCAGCCAATTGGACACCGGGGAGCTGTTTTTT. Translation: CASQLDTGELFF.

V usage is TRBV28 and J usage is TRBJ2-7; 11 bases agree with TRBD1. V shed 2 bases, J shed 2 bases, and the junction held 2 bases outside the gene matches. The V gene's germline CDR1 is MDHEN and CDR2 SYDVKM. The CDR3 is 15 amino acids. This chain's CDR3 is CASSLAGQGAYEQYF. The CDR3 DNA reads as TGTGCCAGCAGTTTAGCGGGACAGGGGGCCTACGAGCAGTACTTC.

Only a few counts were recorded for this clone. The rearrangement uses TRBV6-6 and TRBJ2-3; 10 bases line up with TRBD2. CDR3 size: 15 residues. CDR1 MNHNY and CDR2 SVGAGI come from the germline V gene (reference sequence). Trimming took 6 bases from V and 1 from J; bases not matched to a gene: 4. The CDR3 protein is CASRRGTSGTDTQYF. The CDR3 region has the DNA TGTGCCAGCAGGCGGGGGACTAGCGGCACAGATACGCAGTATTTT.